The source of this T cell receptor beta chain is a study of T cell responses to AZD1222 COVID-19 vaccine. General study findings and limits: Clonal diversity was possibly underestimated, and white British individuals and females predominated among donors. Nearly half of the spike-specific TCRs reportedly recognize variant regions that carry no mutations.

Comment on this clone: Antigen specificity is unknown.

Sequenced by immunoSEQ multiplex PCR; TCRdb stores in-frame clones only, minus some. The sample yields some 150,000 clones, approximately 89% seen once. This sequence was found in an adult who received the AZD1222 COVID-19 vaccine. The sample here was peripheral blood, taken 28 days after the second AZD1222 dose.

The CDR3 here is CASLGFIDEQFF. Here the CDR3 DNA reads TGTGCCAGCCTGGGGTTCATCGATGAGCAGTTCTTC. The V call is TRBV2, the J call TRBJ2-1, with D unresolved. Germline-derived CDR1 and CDR2 are SNHLY and FYNNEI. This CDR3 contains 12 residues. Trimming took off 8 bases at V and 8 bases at J, with 13 bases between the two ends.